This T cell receptor (beta chain) comes out of a study of radiotherapy plus CTLA-4 blockade in lung cancer (dated by TCRdb to 2016 to 2018). Study-wide context: Among enrolled patients, 15% to 20% had an objective response and around 33% reached disease control.

The CDR3 numbers 15 residues from cysteine through phenylalanine. Left in the record is the CDR3 DNA by itself, 45 bases read in frame from the first base. The germline V end is reduced by 6 bases and the J end by 8 bases; junction bases left unmatched: 8. CDR1 and CDR2, per the germline V gene (reference sequence), are MNHEY and SMNVEV. In this study, focal radiation therapy paired with CTLA-4 blockade (ipilimumab) was tested in patients who had chemo-refractory metastatic non-small-cell lung cancer. Notes on this clone: There is no known antigen for this receptor. Base quality data are lacking; no much larger clone is found one base away.

Library creation used the immunoSEQ multiplex PCR assay. Imported from immuneACCESS, the table was reduced by TCRdb to in-frame sequences with V and J called. These copies leave out some clones; in studies compared against another copy, an unresolved V gene accounts for under half, and the cause of the remainder is not known. The table for this sample lists under 65,000 clones; roughly three quarters of them were counted only once. Of the sample, 8.5% is held by the ten largest clones. General findings and caveats noted by the study authors: Increased serum interferon-beta after radiation, together with early dynamic changes in blood T cell clones, were reported to be the strongest predictors of response. After treatment with radiotherapy and ipilimumab, TCR clones that came from tumors expanded in the peripheral blood.

Source: peripheral blood, taken from a patient treated with radiotherapy plus ipilimumab. This TCR was sampled from a human donor with non-small cell lung cancer who had a complete response to radiotherapy plus ipilimumab. Recombination connected TRBV27 to TRBJ2-2; the junction holds 11 bases that match TRBD1. DNA sequence: TGTGCCAGCAGACTAGGACAGGGGGCTTATGGGGAGCTGTTTTTT. The encoded protein is CASRLGQGAYGELFF.